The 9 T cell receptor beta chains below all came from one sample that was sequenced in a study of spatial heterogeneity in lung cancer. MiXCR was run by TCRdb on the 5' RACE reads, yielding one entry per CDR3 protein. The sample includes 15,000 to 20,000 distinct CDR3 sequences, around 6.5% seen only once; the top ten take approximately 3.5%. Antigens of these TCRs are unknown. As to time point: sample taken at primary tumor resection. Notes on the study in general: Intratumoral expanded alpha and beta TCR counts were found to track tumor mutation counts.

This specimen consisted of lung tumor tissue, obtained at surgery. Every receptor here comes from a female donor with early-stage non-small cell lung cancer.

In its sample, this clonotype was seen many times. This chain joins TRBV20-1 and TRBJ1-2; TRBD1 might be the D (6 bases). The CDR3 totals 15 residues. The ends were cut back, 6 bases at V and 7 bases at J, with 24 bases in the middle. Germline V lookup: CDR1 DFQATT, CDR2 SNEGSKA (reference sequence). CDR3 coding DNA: TGCAGTGCCGCGTCGTGGGGGGGCGGTCGTGGTGGCTACACCTTC. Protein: CSAASWGGGRGGYTF.

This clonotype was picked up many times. The chain's CDR3 is CASSSLAERGYEQFF. CDR3 nucleotide sequence: TGTGCCAGCAGCTCATTAGCGGAACGTGGTTATGAGCAGTTCTTC. The rearrangement joins TRBV11-2 to TRBJ2-1; possible D gene TRBD2, 6 bases. CDR3 length: 15 residues. Germline values: CDR1 SGHAT, CDR2 FQNNGV. The V and J ends lost 4 bases and 8 bases respectively, with 18 bases between them.

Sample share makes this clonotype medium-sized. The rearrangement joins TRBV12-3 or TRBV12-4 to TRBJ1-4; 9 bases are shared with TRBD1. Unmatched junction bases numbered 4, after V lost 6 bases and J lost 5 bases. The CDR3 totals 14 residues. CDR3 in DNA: TGTGCCAGCAGCCAAGGGACAGGGAATGAAAAACTGTTTTTT. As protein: CASSQGTGNEKLFF.

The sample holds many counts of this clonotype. CDR3 DNA sequence: TGTGCCTGGGTGACAGAAATGAACACTGAAGCTTTCTTT. This translates into CAWVTEMNTEAFF. The rearrangement uses TRBV30 and TRBJ1-1; maybe TRBD1 (5 bases). Deletions cut 5 bases from V and 0 bases from J, with 10 bases between. Germline CDR1 GTSNPN, CDR2 SVGIG (reference sequence). There are 13 residues in the CDR3.

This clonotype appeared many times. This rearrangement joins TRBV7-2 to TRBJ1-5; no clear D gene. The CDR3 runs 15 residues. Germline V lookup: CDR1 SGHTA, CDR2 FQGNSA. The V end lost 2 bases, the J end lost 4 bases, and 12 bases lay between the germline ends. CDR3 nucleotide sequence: TGTGCCAGCAGCTTACGGGGAGTGGGGAATCAGCCCCAGCATTTT. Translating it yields CASSLRGVGNQPQHF.

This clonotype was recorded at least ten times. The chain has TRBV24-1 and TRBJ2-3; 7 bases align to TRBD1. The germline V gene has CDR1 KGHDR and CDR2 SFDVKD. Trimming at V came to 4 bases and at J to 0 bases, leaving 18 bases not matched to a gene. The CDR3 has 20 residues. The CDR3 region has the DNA TGTGCCACCAGTGACCCAGACCCCTTAAGACAGGGATCGAGCACAGATACGCAGTATTTT. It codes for CATSDPDPLRQGSSTDTQYF.

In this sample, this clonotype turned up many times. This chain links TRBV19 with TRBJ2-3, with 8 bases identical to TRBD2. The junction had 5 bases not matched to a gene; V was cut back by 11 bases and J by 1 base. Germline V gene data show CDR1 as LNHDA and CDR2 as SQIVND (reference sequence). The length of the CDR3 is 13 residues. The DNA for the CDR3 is TGTGCCGCCCGCGGGAGGCGCACAGATACGCAGTATTTT. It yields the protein CAARGRRTDTQYF. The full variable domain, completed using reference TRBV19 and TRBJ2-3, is DGGITQSPKYLFRKEGQNVTLSCEQNLNHDAMYWYRQDPGQGLRLIYYSQIVNDFQKGDIAEGYSVSREKKESFPLTVTSAQKNPTAFYLCAARGRRTDTQYFGPGTRLTVL.

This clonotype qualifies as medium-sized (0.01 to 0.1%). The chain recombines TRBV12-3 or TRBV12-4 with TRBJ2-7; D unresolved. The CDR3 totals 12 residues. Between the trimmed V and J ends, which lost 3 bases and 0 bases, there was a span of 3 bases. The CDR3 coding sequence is TGTGCCAGCAGTTTCGCCTCCTACGAGCAGTACTTC. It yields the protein CASSFASYEQYF.

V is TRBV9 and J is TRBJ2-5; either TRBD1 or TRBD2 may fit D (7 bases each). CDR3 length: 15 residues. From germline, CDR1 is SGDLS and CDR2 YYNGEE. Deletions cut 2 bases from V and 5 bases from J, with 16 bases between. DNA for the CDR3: TGTGCCAGCAGCGTCAACAGGGGAGGGGAGGAGACCCAGTACTTC. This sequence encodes CASSVNRGGEETQYF.